This TCR beta chain was documented in a study of OX40 agonist ivuxolimab in advanced cancers. Study overall: Of the patients, three showed partial responses, one with hepatocellular carcinoma and two with cutaneous melanoma.

Germline loops: CDR1 SGHRS, CDR2 YFSETQ. Losses at the gene ends were 0 bases for V and 4 bases for J; bases not matched to a gene: 9. The CDR3 runs to 17 residues. The data were produced by immunoSEQ multiplex PCR, yet TCRdb's version contains in-frame clones alone and is incomplete. The table includes about 70,000 clones, more than 75% detected once. The chain joins TRBV5-1 to TRBJ2-3; the match to TRBD2 covers 9 bases. This sequence was found in an adult with an advanced solid tumor such as melanoma, head and neck, liver or kidney cancer. The sequences come from CD4+ or CD8+ T cells sorted from blood, collected in a trial of the OX40 agonist ivuxolimab. The CDR3: CASSLAWFSGRADTQYF. CDR3 DNA sequence: TGCGCCAGCAGCTTGGCTTGGTTTAGCGGGAGAGCAGATACGCAGTATTTT.